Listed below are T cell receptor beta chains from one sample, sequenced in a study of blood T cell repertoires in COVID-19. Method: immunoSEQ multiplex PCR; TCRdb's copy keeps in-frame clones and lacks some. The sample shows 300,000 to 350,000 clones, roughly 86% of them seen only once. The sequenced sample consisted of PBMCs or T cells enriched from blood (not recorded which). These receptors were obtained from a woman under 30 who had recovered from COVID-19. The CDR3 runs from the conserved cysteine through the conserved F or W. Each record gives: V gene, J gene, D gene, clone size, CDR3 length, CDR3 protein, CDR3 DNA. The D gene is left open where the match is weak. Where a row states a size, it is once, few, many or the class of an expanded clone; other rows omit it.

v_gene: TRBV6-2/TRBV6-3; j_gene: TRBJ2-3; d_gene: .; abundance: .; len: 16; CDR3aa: CASSLLETEYTDTQYF; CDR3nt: TGTGCCAGCAGTCTCCTGGAGACAGAGTACACAGATACGCAGTATTTT
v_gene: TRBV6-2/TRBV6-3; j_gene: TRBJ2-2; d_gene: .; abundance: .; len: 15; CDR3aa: CASSWTNPNTGELFF; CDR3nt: TGTGCCAGCAGTTGGACAAACCCAAACACCGGGGAGCTGTTTTTT
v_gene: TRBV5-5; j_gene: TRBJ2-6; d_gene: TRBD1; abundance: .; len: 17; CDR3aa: CASSPTGQDSGANVLTF; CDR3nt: TGTGCCAGCAGCCCTACGGGACAGGACTCTGGGGCCAACGTCCTGACTTTC
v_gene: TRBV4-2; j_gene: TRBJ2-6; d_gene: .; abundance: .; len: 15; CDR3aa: CASSLQGSGANVLTF; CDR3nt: TGTGCCAGCAGCCTGCAGGGGTCCGGGGCCAACGTCCTGACTTTC
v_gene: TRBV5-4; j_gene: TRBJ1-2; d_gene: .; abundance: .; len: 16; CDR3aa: CASSFRARTANYGYTF; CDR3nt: TGTGCCAGCAGCTTTCGAGCTAGGACAGCTAACTATGGCTACACCTTC
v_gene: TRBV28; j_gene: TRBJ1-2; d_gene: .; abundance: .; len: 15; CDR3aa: CASIKAGRSNYGYTF; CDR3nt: TGTGCCAGCATAAAGGCAGGGAGGAGTAACTATGGCTACACCTTC
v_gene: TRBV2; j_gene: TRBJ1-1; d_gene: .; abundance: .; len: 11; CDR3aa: CASSYGQEAFF; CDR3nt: TGTGCCAGCAGTTATGGACAGGAAGCTTTCTTT
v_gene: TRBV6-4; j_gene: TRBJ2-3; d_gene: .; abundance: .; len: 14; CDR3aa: CASSDSTERDTQYF; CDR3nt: TGTGCCAGCAGTGACTCGACGGAGCGCGATACGCAGTATTTT
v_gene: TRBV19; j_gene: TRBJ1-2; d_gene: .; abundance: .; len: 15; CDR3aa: CASSIGTQGLEGYTF; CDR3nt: TGTGCCAGTAGTATAGGAACGCAGGGATTGGAGGGCTACACCTTC
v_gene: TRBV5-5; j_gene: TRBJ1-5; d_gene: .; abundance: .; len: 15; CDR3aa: CASSPKGVPNQPQHF; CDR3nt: TGTGCCAGCAGCCCAAAAGGGGTACCCAATCAGCCCCAGCATTTT
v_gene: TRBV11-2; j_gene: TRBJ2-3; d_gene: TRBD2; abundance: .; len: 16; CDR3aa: CASSLVLAGGPDTQYF; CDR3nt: TGTGCCAGCAGCTTAGTCCTAGCGGGGGGGCCAGATACGCAGTATTTT
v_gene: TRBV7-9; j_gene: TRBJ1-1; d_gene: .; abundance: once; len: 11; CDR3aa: CASSFGDGAFF; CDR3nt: TGTGCCAGCAGCTTCGGGGATGGGGCTTTCTTT
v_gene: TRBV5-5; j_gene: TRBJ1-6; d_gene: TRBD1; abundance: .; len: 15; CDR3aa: CASSLAGQAHSPLHF; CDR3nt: TGTGCCAGCAGCTTGGCGGGACAGGCCCATAGCCCCCTCCACTTT
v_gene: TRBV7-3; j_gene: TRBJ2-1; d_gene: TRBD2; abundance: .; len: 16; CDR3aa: CASSALAGGSYNEQFF; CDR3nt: TGTGCCAGCAGCGCCCTAGCGGGAGGGTCCTACAATGAGCAGTTCTTC
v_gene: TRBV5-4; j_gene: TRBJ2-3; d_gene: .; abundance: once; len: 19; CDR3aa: CASSLVTGLFYPSTDTQYF; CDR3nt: TGTGCCAGCAGCTTGGTGACCGGACTCTTCTATCCTAGCACAGATACGCAGTATTTT
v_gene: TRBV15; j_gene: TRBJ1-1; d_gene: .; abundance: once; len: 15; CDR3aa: CATSRELTGNTEAFF; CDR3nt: TGTGCCACCAGCAGAGAGTTAACAGGGAACACTGAAGCTTTCTTT
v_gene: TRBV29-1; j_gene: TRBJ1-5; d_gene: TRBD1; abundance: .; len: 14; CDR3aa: CSVGGTGVNQPQHF; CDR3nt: TGCAGCGTCGGCGGGACAGGCGTCAATCAGCCCCAGCATTTT
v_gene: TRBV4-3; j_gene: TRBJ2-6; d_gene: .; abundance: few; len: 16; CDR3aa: CASSRGEVSGANVLTF; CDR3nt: TGCGCCAGCAGCCGGGGGGAGGTTTCTGGGGCCAACGTCCTGACTTTC
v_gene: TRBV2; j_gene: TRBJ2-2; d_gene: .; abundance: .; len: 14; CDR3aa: CASSLTSGTGELFF; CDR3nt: TGTGCCAGCAGTCTGACCTCGGGCACCGGGGAGCTGTTTTTT
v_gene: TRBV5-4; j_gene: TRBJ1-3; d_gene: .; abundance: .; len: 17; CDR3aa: CASSMGGVVASGNTIYF; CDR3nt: TGTGCCAGCAGCATGGGCGGGGTAGTAGCCTCTGGAAACACCATATATTTT
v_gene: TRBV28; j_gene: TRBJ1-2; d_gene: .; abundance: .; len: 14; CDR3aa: CASSLNLRPYGYTF; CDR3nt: TGTGCCAGCAGTTTAAATTTGCGGCCCTATGGCTACACCTTC
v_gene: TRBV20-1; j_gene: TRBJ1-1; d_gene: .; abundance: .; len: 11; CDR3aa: CSAPRREEAFF; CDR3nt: TGCAGTGCCCCCAGGCGGGAGGAAGCTTTCTTT
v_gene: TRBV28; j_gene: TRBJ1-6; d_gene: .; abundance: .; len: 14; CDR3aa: CASSPANRGTPLHF; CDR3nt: TGTGCCAGCAGTCCGGCAAACCGCGGGACACCCCTCCACTTT
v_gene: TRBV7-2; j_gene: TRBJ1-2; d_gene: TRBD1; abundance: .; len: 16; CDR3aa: CASSHTGGVANYGYTF; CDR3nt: TGTGCCAGCAGCCACACAGGGGGGGTAGCTAACTATGGCTACACCTTC
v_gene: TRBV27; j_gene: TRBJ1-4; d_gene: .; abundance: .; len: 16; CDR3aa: CASSLSGAWGNEKLFF; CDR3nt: TGTGCCAGCAGTTTATCGGGGGCATGGGGTAATGAAAAACTGTTTTTT
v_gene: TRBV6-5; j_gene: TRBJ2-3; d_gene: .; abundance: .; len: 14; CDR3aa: CASRPAGGTDTQYF; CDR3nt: TGTGCCAGCAGGCCAGCAGGGGGCACAGATACGCAGTATTTT
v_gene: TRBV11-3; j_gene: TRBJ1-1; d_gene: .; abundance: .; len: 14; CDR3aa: CASSRRQTNTEAFF; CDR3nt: TGTGCCAGCAGCCGTCGACAGACCAACACTGAAGCTTTCTTT
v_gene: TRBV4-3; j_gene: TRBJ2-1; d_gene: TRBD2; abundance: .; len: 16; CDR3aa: CASSPGLAGGVYEQFF; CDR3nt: TGCGCCAGCAGCCCGGGACTAGCGGGGGGGGTCTATGAGCAGTTCTTC
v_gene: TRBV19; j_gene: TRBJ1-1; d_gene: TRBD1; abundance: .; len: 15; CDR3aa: CASSIPGTGAAEAFF; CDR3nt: TGTGCCAGTAGTATACCCGGGACAGGGGCGGCTGAAGCTTTCTTT
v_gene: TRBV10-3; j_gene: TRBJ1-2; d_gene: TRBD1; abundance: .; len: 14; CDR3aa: CAISGGQGNYGYTF; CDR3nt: TGTGCCATCAGTGGAGGACAGGGCAACTATGGCTACACCTTC
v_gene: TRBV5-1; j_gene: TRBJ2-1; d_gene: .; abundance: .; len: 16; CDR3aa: CASSFGGDWTYNEQFF; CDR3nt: TGCGCCAGCAGCTTCGGCGGGGATTGGACCTACAATGAGCAGTTCTTC
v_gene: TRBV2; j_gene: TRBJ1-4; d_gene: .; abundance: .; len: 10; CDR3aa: CASSREKLFF; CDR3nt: TGTGCCAGCAGTCGGGAAAAACTGTTTTTT
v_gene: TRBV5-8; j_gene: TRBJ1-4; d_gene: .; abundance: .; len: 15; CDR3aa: CASSLAKGSGEKLFF; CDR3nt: TGTGCCAGCAGCTTGGCCAAAGGGTCGGGAGAAAAACTGTTTTTT
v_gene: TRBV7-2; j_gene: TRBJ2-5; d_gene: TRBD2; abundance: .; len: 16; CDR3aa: CASSPGVGGYQETQYF; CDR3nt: TGTGCCAGCAGCCCTGGGGTGGGGGGGTACCAAGAGACCCAGTACTTC
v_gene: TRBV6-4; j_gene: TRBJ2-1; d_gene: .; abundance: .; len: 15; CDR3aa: CASSDEAGPYNEQFF; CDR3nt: TGTGCCAGCAGTGACGAGGCGGGACCCTACAATGAGCAGTTCTTC
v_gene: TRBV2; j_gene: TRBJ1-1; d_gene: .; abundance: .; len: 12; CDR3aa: CASSRENTEAFF; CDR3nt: TGTGCCAGCAGCAGGGAGAACACTGAAGCTTTCTTT